This T cell receptor beta chain was found in a study of OX40 agonist ivuxolimab in advanced cancers. As for the study in general: Patients received ivuxolimab, an intravenous treatment, every 2 weeks at 0.01 to 10 mg/kg. Those treated in dose escalation had hepatocellular carcinoma, melanoma, renal cell cancer or head and neck cancer.

Remarks on this clone: Its matching antigen is unknown.

General study results and limits: More expanded clones were seen, on average, in CD8+ T cells than in CD4+.

Excluded were patients having autoimmune disease history or systemic immunosuppression. The CDR3 consists of 13 residues. The germline CDR1 and CDR2 sequences are SQVTM and ANQGSEA. J lost 4 bases, V lost 7 bases, and 6 bases had no gene match. The assay was immunoSEQ multiplex PCR, and TCRdb's table has in-frame clones only and misses some. The sample holds about 77,000 clones; around 80% are singletons and the top ten take 0.76%. This sample comprised CD4+ or CD8+ T cells sorted from blood, obtained in a trial of the OX40 agonist ivuxolimab. The genes are TRBV29-1 and TRBJ1-3; 8 bases are shared with TRBD1. The clonotype comes from an adult with an advanced solid tumor such as melanoma, head and neck, liver or kidney cancer. CDR3 in DNA: TGCAGCGCTATGACAGGGGCCGGAAACACCATATATTTT. Residues: CSAMTGAGNTIYF.